This entry is about one TCR beta chain. This clonotype was observed many times. The clone's antigen remains unknown. The input lacks base qualities; no much larger clone sits a single base away. What this sample's treatment or condition label stands for: allogeneic hematopoietic cell transplantation with graft depleted of TCRalphabeta T cells and CD19 B cells. The children who served as transplant recipients had been given grafts of TCRalphabeta/CD19-depleted allogeneic hematopoietic cells. The data belong to a study of T-cell reconstitution after alpha-beta-depleted transplantation in children listed by TCRdb under 2016. With respect to the entire study: Using TCR repertoire profiling, the study quantitatively followed how T-cell immune reconstitution unfolded in children after TCRalphabeta/CD19-depleted allogeneic hematopoietic cell transplantation.

Trimming removed 0 bases from V and 4 bases from J, leaving 8 bases between the germline ends. Taken from cysteine to phenylalanine, the CDR3 has 13 residues. Here the CDR3 DNA is all that survives: 39 bases in frame from base 1. The germline V gene encodes CDR1 SGHRS and CDR2 YFSETQ. Study-wide conclusions, independent of this receptor: In some patients, the high TCRbeta diversity seen at day 60 was put down to recipient T cells and intrathymic progenitors that had survived conditioning. About two months after transplant, the apparently early recovery of alphabetaT-cell counts reportedly depended on just several hundred clones that had expanded rapidly and came from non-depleted graft cells. The frequencies of hyperexpanded clones fell over the following months, and after one year, T-cell counts and TCRbeta diversity were mostly attributed to newly produced T cells.

Library construction relied on PCR. TCRdb lists the instrument as Illumina HiSeq 2500. TCR libraries were prepared with molecular barcoding, using unique molecular identifiers to normalize TCRbeta repertoire quantification. The public reads were run again by TCRdb, first through fastp at Q25 and then through MiXCR, and only productive beta chains were kept. Every entry covers one CDR3 protein and lists the most common genes and DNA from its rows. Here the sample has under 300,000 distinct CDR3 sequences; 11% occur a single time. The biggest ten clones account for roughly a quarter of the sample. The sample consisted of peripheral blood, taken 180 days after TCRalphabeta/CD19-depleted stem cell transplant. The rearrangement combines TRBV5-1 with TRBJ2-7; the D gene identity is not certain. The TCR comes from a male patient between 2 and 10 years old who had a stem cell transplant for chronic granulomatous disease, so the T cells may come from the graft donor. CDR3 protein: CASSLEDGYEQYF. The nucleotide sequence reads TGCGCCAGCAGCTTGGAGGACGGTTACGAGCAGTACTTC.